This entry lists 10 T cell receptor beta chains sequenced from one sample in a study of blood T cell repertoires in COVID-19. The repertoire was sequenced with immunoSEQ multiplex PCR; TCRdb's copy has only in-frame clones and lacks some. The sample lists roughly 120,000 clones, over 75% seen once, with 28% in the top ten. The sequencing input was peripheral blood. These receptors all come from a man in his 70s with active or convalescent COVID-19.

CDR3 region: CAWGASRTGLFNQPQHF. CDR3 bases: TGTGCCTGGGGCGCCTCCCGGACAGGGCTTTTCAATCAGCCCCAGCATTTT. This chain uses TRBV30 with TRBJ1-5; 8 bases line up with TRBD1. CDR3 size: 17 residues. V gave up 5 bases and J gave up 3 bases; unmatched junction bases: 15. Germline V gene lookup returns CDR1 GTSNPN and CDR2 SVGIG (reference sequence).

The J gene is TRBJ1-1, the V gene TRBV5-6, with a weak D call TRBD1 (6 bases). Germline V gene lookup returns CDR1 SGHDT and CDR2 YYEEEE. The CDR3 covers 14 residues. Trimming left V 2 bases short and J 5 bases short, with 13 bases between. DNA for the CDR3: TGTGCCAGCAGCTTCGGACAGTTGAGGACTGAAGCTTTCTTT. It translates to CASSFGQLRTEAFF.

The chain uses TRBV27 and TRBJ1-6; D is possibly TRBD1 (5 bases). From germline, CDR1 is MNHEY and CDR2 SMNVEV (reference sequence). Trimming removed 0 bases at V and 0 bases at J, with 9 bases between. This CDR3 contains 17 residues. CDR3 region: CASSLSAGISYNSPLHF. CDR3 sequence (DNA): TGTGCCAGCAGTTTATCCGCAGGGATCTCCTATAATTCACCCCTCCACTTT.

This clone came up once. The chain is built from TRBV19 and TRBJ1-1; D unresolved. Germline lookup yields CDR1 LNHDA and CDR2 SQIVND (reference sequence). The CDR3 length is 14 residues. The V end lost 10 bases, the J end lost 1 base, and 16 bases lay between the germline ends. CDR3 coding DNA: TGTGCCACCCGAAACCCCCCGGGGAACACTGAAGCTTTCTTT. Amino acid sequence: CATRNPPGNTEAFF.

V and J are TRBV18 and TRBJ2-3, with D possibly matching TRBD1 (6 bases). Trimming took 4 bases from V and 2 from J, leaving 13 bases between them. The CDR3 covers 15 residues. Germline V gene lookup returns CDR1 KGHSH and CDR2 LQKENI. CDR3 in amino acids: CASSQLQGFTDTQYF. Written as DNA, the CDR3 is TGTGCCAGCTCACAACTACAGGGTTTCACAGATACGCAGTATTTT.

The chain recombines TRBV19 with TRBJ2-3, with D tentatively TRBD2 (7 bases). Trimming took off 6 bases at V and 1 base at J, with 17 bases between the two ends. Germline CDR1 LNHDA, CDR2 SQIVND (reference sequence). The CDR3 spans 16 residues. The CDR3 DNA is TGTGCCAGTAGCCTAACAGGGACTATCGGCACAGATACGCAGTATTTT. This translates into CASSLTGTIGTDTQYF.

Details on this clone: Other DNA sequences of this sample code for an identical CDR3. The V call is TRBV7-9, the J call TRBJ2-7; 7 nucleotides line up with TRBD1. The length of the CDR3 is 15 residues. Germline-derived CDR1 and CDR2 are SEHNR and FQNEAQ (reference sequence). The V and J ends lost 0 bases and 0 bases, in that order; junction bases with no gene match: 2. The CDR3 region has the DNA TGTGCCAGCAGCTTAGCCCCAGGGGGCTCCTACGAGCAGTACTTC. Translating it yields CASSLAPGGSYEQYF.

This chain uses TRBV29-1 with TRBJ1-5; D is uncertain. Germline CDR1 reads SQVTM; CDR2 reads ANQGSEA. There are 13 residues in the CDR3. V dropped 7 bases and J dropped 1 base, with 11 bases sitting between them. Here the CDR3 DNA reads TGCAGCGCAAGAACATCAAGCAATCAGCCCCAGCATTTT. Its protein product is CSARTSSNQPQHF.

V is TRBV6-5 and J is TRBJ1-4; D is uncertain. The CDR3 extends over 12 amino acids. V lost 7 bases, J lost 5 bases, and 8 bases lay in between. Germline CDR1 is MNHEY and CDR2 is SVGAGI. In nucleotides, the CDR3 is TGTGCCAGCACCACAGTAAATGAAAAACTGTTTTTT. This sequence encodes CASTTVNEKLFF.

The rearrangement links TRBV6-2 or TRBV6-3 to TRBJ2-3, with 7 bases fitting TRBD2. With V trimmed by 0 bases and J by 2 bases, 8 bases remained unmatched. The CDR3 consists of 17 residues. Germline V gene data show CDR1 as MNHEY and CDR2 as SVGEGT. The CDR3 is CASSYSGTTRTTDTQYF. CDR3 nucleotide sequence: TGTGCCAGCAGTTACTCCGGGACTACTAGGACCACAGATACGCAGTATTTT.